This T cell receptor beta chain was documented in a study of PD-L1 blockade in urothelial cancer. Study information: T cells were recovered from blood samples at a median of roughly 150,000.

V lost 3 bases, J lost 1 base, and 3 bases stayed unmatched. The CDR3 loop spans 14 amino acids. Looked up from germline, CDR1 is GTSNPN and CDR2 is SVGIG (reference sequence). Measured with immunoSEQ multiplex PCR; TCRdb has only the in-frame clones, and not every one. Counted here are 35,000 to 40,000 clones, roughly four fifths occurring once; the ten biggest clones make up approximately 3.5%. The J gene is TRBJ2-7, the V gene TRBV30; TRBD1 matches 10 bases. This clonotype was obtained from an older man with urothelial cancer. The sequences come from PBMCs, collected around atezolizumab (anti-PD-L1) treatment. In DNA form, the CDR3 reads TGTGCCTGGAGCGGGACAGGGGAATCCTACGAGCAGTACTTC. It encodes CAWSGTGESYEQYF.